This entry describes one T cell receptor (beta chain). The data are from a study of blood T cell repertoires in COVID-19. Study summary: Acute-phase and convalescent COVID-19 samples originated in the United States, Italy and Spain. T cells, B-cell-depleted T cells, or PBMCs provided the cDNA or gDNA that served as material.

This table comes from immunoSEQ multiplex PCR, and its TCRdb copy is limited to in-frame clones, with some not included. Of 130,000 to 150,000 clones listed, about 87% were seen once; the top ten hold less than 2%. The receptor comes from a woman aged 50 to 65 with acute or convalescent COVID-19. The sample consisted of peripheral blood.

In nucleotides, the CDR3 is TGTGCCAGCAGTGAAGAATACAGGGTTGGCTACACCTTC. Its translation: CASSEEYRVGYTF. The chain is built from TRBV2 and TRBJ1-2, with TRBD1 as a possible D gene (6 bases). The V end was cut by 1 base, the J end by 7 bases, with 10 bases between. CDR3 length: 13 amino acids. CDR1 and CDR2 (germline): SNHLY, FYNNEI.